The sample holds a few counts of the clone carrying this T cell receptor beta chain. Original data processing: Cell counts per sample came from amplifying reference gene primers. The repertoire was sequenced with immunoSEQ multiplex PCR; TCRdb's copy has only in-frame clones and lacks some. V and J calls and clone size follow that table, whereas D and trimming were derived from the DNA. This sample has 84,000 or so clones, with about 74% found just once. These data belong to a study of blood T cell repertoires in COVID-19. Turning to the study itself: Specimens from acute and convalescent COVID-19 originated in the United States, Italy and Spain. The cDNA or gDNA used as material had been derived from T cells, B-cell-depleted T cells, or PBMCs.

Germline CDR1 reads SGHAT; CDR2 reads FQNNGV. The V and J ends lost 2 bases and 4 bases, in that order; junction bases with no gene match: 4. The CDR3 runs to 15 residues. The origin of this receptor is a human donor in a cohort sampled during active COVID-19. The sequenced material came from peripheral blood. The chain joins TRBV11-2 to TRBJ2-1; 8 nucleotides match TRBD2. This CDR3 is CASSLSSGVYNEQFF. The CDR3 DNA sequence: TGTGCCAGCAGCTTAAGTAGCGGGGTATACAATGAGCAGTTCTTC.